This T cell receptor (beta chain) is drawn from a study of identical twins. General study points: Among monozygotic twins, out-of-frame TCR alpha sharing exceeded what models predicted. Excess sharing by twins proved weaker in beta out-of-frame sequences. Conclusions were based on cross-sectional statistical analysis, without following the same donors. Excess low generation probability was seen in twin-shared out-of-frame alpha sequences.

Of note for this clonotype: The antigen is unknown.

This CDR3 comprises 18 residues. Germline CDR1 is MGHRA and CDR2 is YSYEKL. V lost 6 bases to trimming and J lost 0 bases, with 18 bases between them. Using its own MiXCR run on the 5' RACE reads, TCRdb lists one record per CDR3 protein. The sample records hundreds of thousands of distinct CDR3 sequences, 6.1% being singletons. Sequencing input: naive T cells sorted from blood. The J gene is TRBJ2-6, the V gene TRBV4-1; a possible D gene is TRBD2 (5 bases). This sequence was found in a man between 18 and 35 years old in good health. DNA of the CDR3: TGCGCCAGCAGTTTTATCTCTGGACTGAGCTCTGGGGCCAACGTCCTGACTTTC. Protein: CASSFISGLSSGANVLTF.